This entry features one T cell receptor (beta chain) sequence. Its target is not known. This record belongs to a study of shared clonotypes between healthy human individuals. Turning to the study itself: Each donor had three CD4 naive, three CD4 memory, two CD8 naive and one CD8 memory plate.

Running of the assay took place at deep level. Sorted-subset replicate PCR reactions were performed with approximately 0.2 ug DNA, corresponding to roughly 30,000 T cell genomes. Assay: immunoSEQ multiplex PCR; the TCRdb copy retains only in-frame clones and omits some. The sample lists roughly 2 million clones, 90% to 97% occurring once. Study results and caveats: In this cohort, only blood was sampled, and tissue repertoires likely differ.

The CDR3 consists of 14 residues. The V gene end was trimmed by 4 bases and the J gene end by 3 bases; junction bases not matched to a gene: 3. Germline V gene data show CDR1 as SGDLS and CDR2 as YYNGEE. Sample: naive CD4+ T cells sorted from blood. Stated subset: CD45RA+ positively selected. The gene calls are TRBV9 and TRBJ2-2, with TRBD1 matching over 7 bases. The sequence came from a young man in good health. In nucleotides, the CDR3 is TGTGCCAGCAGCCCCGGACAGGACACCGGGGAGCTGTTTTTT. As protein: CASSPGQDTGELFF.